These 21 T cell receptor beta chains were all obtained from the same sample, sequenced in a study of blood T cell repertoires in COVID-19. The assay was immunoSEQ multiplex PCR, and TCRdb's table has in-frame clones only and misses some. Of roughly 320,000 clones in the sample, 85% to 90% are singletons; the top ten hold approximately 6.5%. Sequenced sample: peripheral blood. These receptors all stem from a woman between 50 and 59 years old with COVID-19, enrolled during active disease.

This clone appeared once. The CDR3 coding sequence is TGTGCCTGGGCAGTATTGGCTGGGCGTTCTACTGGCTACACCTTC. This gives the protein CAWAVLAGRSTGYTF. The chain recombines TRBV30 with TRBJ1-2, with D unclear. Germline CDR1 and CDR2: GTSNPN and SVGIG (reference sequence). CDR3 length: 15 residues. Trimming shortened V by 5 bases and J by 7 bases, and 23 bases separated the two germline ends.

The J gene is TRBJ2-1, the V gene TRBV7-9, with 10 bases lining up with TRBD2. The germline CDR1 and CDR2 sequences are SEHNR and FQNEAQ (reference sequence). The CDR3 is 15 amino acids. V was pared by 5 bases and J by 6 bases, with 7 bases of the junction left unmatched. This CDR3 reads CASSPSGRAFNEQFF. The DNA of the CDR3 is TGTGCCAGCAGCCCGAGCGGGAGGGCTTTCAATGAGCAGTTCTTC.

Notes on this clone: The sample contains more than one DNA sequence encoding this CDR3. This chain's CDR3 is CASSYHPSSYNEQFF. CDR3 DNA: TGTGCCAGCAGTTACCACCCTAGCTCCTACAATGAGCAGTTCTTC. The rearrangement uses TRBV6-5 and TRBJ2-1, with D unresolved. This CDR3 is built from 15 residues. Trimming took off 2 bases at V and 0 bases at J, with 8 bases between the two ends. Germline V gene sequence: CDR1 MNHEY, CDR2 SVGAGI.

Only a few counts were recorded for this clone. The CDR3 sequence is CASSYTKGNSPLHF. DNA of the CDR3: TGTGCCAGCAGCTACACAAAGGGGAATTCACCCCTCCACTTT. J is TRBJ1-6 and V is TRBV7-8; D perhaps matches TRBD1 (5 bases). The V end was cut by 4 bases, the J end by 7 bases, with 11 bases between. Germline values: CDR1 SGHVS, CDR2 FQNEAQ. CDR3 length: 14 amino acids.

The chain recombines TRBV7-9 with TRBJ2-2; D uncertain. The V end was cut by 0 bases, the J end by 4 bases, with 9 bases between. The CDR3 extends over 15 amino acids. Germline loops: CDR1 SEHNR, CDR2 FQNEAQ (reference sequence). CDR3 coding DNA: TGTGCCAGCAGCTTAGCCATATCGGTCACCGGGGAGCTGTTTTTT. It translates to CASSLAISVTGELFF.

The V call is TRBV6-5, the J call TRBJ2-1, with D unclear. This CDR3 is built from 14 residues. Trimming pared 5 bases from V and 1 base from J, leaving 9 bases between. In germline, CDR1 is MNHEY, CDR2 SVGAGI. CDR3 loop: CASSRSSSYNEQFF. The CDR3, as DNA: TGTGCCAGCAGTCGGAGTTCATCCTACAATGAGCAGTTCTTC.

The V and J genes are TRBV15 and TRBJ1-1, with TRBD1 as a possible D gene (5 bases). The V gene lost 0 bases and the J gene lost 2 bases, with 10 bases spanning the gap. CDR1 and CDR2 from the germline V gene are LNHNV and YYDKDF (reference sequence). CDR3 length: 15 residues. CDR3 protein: CATSREQVVNTEAFF. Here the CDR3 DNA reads TGTGCCACCAGCAGAGAACAGGTAGTCAACACTGAAGCTTTCTTT.

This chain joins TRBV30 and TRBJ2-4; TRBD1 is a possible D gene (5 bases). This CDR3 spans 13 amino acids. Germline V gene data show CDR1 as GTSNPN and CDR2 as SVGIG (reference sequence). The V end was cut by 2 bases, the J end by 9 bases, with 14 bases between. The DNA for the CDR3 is TGTGCCTGGAGTTCCCCAGTCAGGGCCATTCAGTACTTC. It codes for CAWSSPVRAIQYF. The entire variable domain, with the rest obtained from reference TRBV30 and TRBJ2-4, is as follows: SQTIHQWPATLVQPVGSPLSLECTVEGTSNPNLYWYRQAAGRGLQLLFYSVGIGQISSEVPQNLSASRPQDRQFILSSKKLLLSDSGFYLCAWSSPVRAIQYFGAGTRLSVL.

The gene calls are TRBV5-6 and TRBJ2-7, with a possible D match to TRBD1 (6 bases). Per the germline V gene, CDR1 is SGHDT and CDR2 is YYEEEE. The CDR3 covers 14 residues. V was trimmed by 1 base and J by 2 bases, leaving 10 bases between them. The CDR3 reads CASSLRAGAYEQYF. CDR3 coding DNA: TGTGCCAGCAGCTTGAGGGCAGGGGCCTACGAGCAGTACTTC.

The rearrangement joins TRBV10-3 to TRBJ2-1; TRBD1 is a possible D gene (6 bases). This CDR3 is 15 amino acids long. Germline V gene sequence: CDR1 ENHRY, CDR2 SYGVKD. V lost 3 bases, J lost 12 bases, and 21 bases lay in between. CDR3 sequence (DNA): TGTGCCATCAGTGACCCTACCGACAGGCGAGGAAGGCAGTTCTTC. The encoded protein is CAISDPTDRRGRQFF.

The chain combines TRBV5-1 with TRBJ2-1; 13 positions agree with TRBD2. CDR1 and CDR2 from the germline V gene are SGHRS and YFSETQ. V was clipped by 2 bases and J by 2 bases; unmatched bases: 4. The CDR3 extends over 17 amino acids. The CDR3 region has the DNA TGCGCCAGCAGCTTTACGGGACTAGCGGGGACCTACAATGAGCAGTTCTTC. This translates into CASSFTGLAGTYNEQFF.

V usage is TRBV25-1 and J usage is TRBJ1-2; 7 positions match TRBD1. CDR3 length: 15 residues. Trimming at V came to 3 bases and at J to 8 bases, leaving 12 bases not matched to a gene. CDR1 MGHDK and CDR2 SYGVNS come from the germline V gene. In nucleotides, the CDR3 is TGTGCCAGCAGTGATTACGCCTGGGACAGATTGGGCTACACCTTC. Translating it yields CASSDYAWDRLGYTF.

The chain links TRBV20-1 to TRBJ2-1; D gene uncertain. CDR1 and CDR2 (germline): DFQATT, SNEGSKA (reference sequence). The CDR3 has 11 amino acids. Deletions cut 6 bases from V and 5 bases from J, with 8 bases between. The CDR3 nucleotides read TGCAGTGCACGCTTAGACAATGAGCAGTTCTTC. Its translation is CSARLDNEQFF.

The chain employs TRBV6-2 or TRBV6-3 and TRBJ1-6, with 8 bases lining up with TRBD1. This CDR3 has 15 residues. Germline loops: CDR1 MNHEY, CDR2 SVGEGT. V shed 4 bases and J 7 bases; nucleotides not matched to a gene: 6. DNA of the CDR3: TGTGCCAGCAGTTCGAGACAGGGGCCCAATTCACCCCTCCACTTT. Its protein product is CASSSRQGPNSPLHF.

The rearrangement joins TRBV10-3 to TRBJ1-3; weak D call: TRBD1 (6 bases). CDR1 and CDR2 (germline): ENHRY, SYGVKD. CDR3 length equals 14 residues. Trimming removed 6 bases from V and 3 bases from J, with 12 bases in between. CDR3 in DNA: TGTGCCATCAGACCCGACAGGCTTGGAAACACCATATATTTT. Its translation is CAIRPDRLGNTIYF.

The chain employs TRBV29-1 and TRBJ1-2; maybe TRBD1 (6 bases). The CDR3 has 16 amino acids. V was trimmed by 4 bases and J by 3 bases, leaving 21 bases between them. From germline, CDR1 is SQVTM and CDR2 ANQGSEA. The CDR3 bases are TGCAGCGTTGTAAGGGGGATGGACACGCGCTACTATGGCTACACCTTC. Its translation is CSVVRGMDTRYYGYTF. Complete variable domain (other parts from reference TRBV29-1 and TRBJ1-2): SAVISQKPSRDICQRGTSLTIQCQVDSQVTMMFWYRQQPGQSLTLIATANQGSEATYESGFVIDKFPISRPNLTFSTLTVSNMSPEDSSIYLCSVVRGMDTRYYGYTFGSGTRLTVV.

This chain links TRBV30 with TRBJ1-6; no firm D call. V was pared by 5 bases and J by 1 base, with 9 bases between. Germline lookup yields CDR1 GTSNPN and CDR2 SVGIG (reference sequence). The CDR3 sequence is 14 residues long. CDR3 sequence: CAWAPGSYNSPLHF. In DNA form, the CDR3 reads TGTGCCTGGGCGCCCGGGTCCTATAATTCACCCCTCCACTTT.

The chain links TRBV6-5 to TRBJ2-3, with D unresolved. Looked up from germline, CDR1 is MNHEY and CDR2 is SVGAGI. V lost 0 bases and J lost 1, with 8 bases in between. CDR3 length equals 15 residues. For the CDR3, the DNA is TGTGCCAGCAGTTACTCGGGCGTCGGCACAGATACGCAGTATTTT. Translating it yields CASSYSGVGTDTQYF.

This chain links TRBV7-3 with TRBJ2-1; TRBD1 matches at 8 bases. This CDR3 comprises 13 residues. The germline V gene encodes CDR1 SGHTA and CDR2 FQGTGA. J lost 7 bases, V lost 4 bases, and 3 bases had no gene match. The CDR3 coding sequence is TGTGCCAGCAGCTCCACAGGGGGAAATGAGCAGTTCTTC. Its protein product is CASSSTGGNEQFF.

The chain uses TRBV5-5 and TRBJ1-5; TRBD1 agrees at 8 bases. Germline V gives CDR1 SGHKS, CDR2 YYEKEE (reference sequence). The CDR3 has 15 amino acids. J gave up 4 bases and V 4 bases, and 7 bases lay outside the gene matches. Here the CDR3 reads CASSRSGQENQPQHF. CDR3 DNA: TGTGCCAGCAGCCGGTCGGGACAGGAGAATCAGCCCCAGCATTTT. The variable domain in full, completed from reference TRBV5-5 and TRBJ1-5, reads DAGVTQSPTHLIKTRGQQVTLRCSPISGHKSVSWYQQVLGQGPQFIFQYYEKEERGRGNFPDRFSARQFPNYSSELNVNALLLGDSALYLCASSRSGQENQPQHFGDGTRLSIL.

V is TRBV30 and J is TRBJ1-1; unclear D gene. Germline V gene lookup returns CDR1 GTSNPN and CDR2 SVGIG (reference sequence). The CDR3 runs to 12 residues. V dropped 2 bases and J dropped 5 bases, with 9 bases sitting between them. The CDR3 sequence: CAWSRVRTEAFF. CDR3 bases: TGTGCCTGGAGTCGGGTACGAACTGAAGCTTTCTTT.